Listed below are T cell receptor beta chains from one sample, sequenced in a study of shared clonotypes between healthy human individuals. Sequencing used immunoSEQ multiplex PCR; TCRdb keeps in-frame clones, though not all of them. The sample yields approximately 2,200,000 clones, approximately 94% seen once. Sequenced material: naive CD8+ T cells from PBMCs. Receptors originate from a man younger than 35 in good health. Some clones in this sample may be carry-over from other donors' samples. Both conserved end residues are trimmed from each CDR3. A D gene is named only where the DNA matches it firmly. Size values are once, few and many counts, or a class for expanded clones, and some rows have none.

J	D	V	size	CDR3
TRBJ2-7	.	TRBV19	.	ASSMRGSPYEQY
TRBJ2-7	.	TRBV6-1	.	ATAQRPSVSYEQY
TRBJ2-7	.	TRBV28	few	ASVGYEQY
TRBJ2-2	.	TRBV10-3	.	ATQGNTGELF
TRBJ2-1	TRBD2	TRBV7-3	.	ASSSSASGREYNNEQF
TRBJ1-2	.	TRBV6-6	.	ASSYGDSVYGYT
TRBJ2-3	.	TRBV6-1	.	ASSETAKGDTQY
TRBJ1-5	.	TRBV2	.	ASSEDYGGRDDQPQH
TRBJ2-1	TRBD2	TRBV18	.	ASSPPASGYNEQF
TRBJ2-3	.	TRBV7-8	once	ASSHNTDTQY
TRBJ2-7	.	TRBV7-9	.	ASSSGPNEQY
TRBJ2-7	TRBD1	TRBV28	.	ASRSPRTGGPNEQY
TRBJ2-3	TRBD2	TRBV18	.	ASSPPRGHGLADSTDTQY
TRBJ2-6	.	TRBV14	.	ASGGGPGANVLT
TRBJ1-2	TRBD1	TRBV9	.	ASSLFRTGGEGYT
TRBJ2-3	.	TRBV27	.	ASSLVGVRGTDTQY
TRBJ2-7	.	TRBV4-2	once	ASSQEPAGDEQY
TRBJ2-5	.	TRBV28	.	ASSTGQGARETQY
TRBJ2-1	.	TRBV11-1	.	ASSLSGDPGVSYNEQF
TRBJ1-1	.	TRBV19	.	ASSGRSATEAF
TRBJ2-1	TRBD2	TRBV6-6	.	ATKRDRGLAGEQF
TRBJ1-2	TRBD1	TRBV6-1	.	ASSEGQGALFRNFFYGYT
TRBJ1-5	.	TRBV4-3	.	ASSQDRRDINQPQH
TRBJ2-7	TRBD1	TRBV27	once	ASSAGQGLAEQY
TRBJ1-4	.	TRBV13	.	ASSFRTTNEKLF
TRBJ1-5	TRBD1	TRBV28	.	ASVPGTVLGQPQH
TRBJ2-1	.	TRBV7-8	.	ASSRGGNGQF
TRBJ1-1	.	TRBV29-1	.	SVEDRNTEAF
TRBJ1-1	.	TRBV27	.	ASSPVDSTEAF
TRBJ1-4	.	TRBV19	.	ASSNDSLNEKLF
TRBJ2-3	.	TRBV7-9	.	ASSLVAGITDTQY
TRBJ2-3	.	TRBV4-3	.	ASSPHTYGSTDTQY
TRBJ1-4	.	TRBV5-1	.	ASSLYPGTNEKLF
TRBJ2-3	TRBD2	TRBV9	.	ASSVAGRAYQDTQY
TRBJ2-3	TRBD2	TRBV4-3	.	ASSQDSSGSFTDTQY
TRBJ2-5	TRBD1	TRBV6-6	.	ASSYPTGVPGETQY
TRBJ1-1	.	TRBV19	.	ASSIDQRMNTEAF